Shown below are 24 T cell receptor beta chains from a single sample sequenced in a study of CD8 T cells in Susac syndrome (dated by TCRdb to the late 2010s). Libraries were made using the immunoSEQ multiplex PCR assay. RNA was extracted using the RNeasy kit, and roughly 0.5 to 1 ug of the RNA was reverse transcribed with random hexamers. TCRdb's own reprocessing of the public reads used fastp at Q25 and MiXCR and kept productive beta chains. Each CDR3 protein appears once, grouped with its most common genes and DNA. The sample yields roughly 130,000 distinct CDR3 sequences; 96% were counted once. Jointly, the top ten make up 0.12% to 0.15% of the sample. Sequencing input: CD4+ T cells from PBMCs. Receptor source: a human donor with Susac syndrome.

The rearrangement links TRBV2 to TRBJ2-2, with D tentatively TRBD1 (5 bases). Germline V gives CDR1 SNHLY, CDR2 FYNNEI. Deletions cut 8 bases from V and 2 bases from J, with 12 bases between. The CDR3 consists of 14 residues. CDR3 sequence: CASRQSHNTGELFF. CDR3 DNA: TGTGCCAGCCGACAGAGCCATAACACCGGGGAGCTGTTTTTT.

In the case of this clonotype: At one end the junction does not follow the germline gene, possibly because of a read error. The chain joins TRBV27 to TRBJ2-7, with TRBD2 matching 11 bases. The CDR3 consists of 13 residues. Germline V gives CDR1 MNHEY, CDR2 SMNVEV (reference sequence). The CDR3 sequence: CASSQLAGAGYHF. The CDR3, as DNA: TGTGCCAGCAGTCAACTAGCGGGGGCCGGTTATCACTTC.

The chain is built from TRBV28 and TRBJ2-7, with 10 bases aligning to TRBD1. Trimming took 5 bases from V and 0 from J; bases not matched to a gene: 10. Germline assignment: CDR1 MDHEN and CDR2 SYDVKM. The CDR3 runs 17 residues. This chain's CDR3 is CASSPGTGAPSSYEQYF. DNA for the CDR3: TGTGCCAGCAGTCCCGGGACAGGGGCGCCAAGCTCCTACGAGCAGTACTTC.

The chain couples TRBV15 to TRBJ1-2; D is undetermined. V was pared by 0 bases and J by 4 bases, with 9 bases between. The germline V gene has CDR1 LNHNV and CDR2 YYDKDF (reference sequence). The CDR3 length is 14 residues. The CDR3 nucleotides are TGTGCCACCAGCAGAGATAAGAATCCCTATGGCTACACCTTC. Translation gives CATSRDKNPYGYTF.

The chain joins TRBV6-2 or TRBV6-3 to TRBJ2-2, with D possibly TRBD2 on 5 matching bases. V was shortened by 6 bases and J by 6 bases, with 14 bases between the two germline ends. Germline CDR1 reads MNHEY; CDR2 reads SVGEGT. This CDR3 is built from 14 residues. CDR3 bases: TGTGCCAGCAGAACGGCTAGCATCTCCGGGGAGCTGTTTTTT. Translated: CASRTASISGELFF.

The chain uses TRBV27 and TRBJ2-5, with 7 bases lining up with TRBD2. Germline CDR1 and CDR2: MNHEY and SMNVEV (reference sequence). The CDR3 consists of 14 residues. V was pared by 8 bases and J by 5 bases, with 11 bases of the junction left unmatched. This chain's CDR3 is CASRRTGGGETQYF. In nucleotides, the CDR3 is TGTGCCAGCCGCCGGACGGGGGGTGGTGAGACCCAGTACTTC.

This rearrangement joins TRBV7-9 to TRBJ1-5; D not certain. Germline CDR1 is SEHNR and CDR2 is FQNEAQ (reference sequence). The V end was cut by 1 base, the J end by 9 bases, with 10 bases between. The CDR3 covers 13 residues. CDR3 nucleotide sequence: TGTGCCAGCAGCTTAGGTGGGGTTGGGCCCCAGCATTTT. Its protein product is CASSLGGVGPQHF.

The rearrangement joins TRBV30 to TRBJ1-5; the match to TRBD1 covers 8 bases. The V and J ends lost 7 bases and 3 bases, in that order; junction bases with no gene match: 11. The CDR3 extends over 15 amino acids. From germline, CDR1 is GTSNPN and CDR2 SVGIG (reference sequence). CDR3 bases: TGTGCCTTACAGACCGGGACAGGAAACAATCAGCCCCAGCATTTT. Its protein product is CALQTGTGNNQPQHF.

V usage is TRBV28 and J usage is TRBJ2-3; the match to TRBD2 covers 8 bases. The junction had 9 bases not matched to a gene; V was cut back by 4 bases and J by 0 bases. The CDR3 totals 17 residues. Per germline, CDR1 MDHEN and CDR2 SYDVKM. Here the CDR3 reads CASSSSGSSESTDTQYF. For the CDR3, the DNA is TGTGCCAGCAGTTCGAGCGGGAGCTCGGAGAGCACAGATACGCAGTATTTT.

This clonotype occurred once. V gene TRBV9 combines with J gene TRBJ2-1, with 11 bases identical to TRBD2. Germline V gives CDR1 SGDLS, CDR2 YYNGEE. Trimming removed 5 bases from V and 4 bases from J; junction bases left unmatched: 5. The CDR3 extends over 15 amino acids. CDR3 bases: TGTGCCAGCAGTCAGACTAGCGGGGATTACAATGAGCAGTTCTTC. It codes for CASSQTSGDYNEQFF.

As DNA, the CDR3 is TGCAGTGCTAATAACTTAGCGGGAGCAGGGTTATACGAGCAGTACTTC. It encodes CSANNLAGAGLYEQYF. V gene TRBV20-1 combines with J gene TRBJ2-7; the match to TRBD2 covers 9 bases. Germline-derived CDR1 and CDR2 are DFQATT and SNEGSKA (reference sequence). This CDR3 is 16 amino acids long. The V gene end was trimmed by 4 bases and the J gene end by 4 bases; junction bases not matched to a gene: 14.

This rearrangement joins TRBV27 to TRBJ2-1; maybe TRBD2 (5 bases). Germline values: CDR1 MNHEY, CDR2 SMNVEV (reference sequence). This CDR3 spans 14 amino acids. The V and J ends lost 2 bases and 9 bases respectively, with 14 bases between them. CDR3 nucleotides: TGTGCCAGCAGTTTAAGACGGGGAAGGAGTGAGCAGTTCTTC. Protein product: CASSLRRGRSEQFF.

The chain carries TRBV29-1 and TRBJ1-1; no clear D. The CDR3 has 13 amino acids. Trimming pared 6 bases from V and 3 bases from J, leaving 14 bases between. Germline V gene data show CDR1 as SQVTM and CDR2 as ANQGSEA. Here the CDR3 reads CSVKVDAYTEAFF. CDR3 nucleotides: TGCAGCGTAAAAGTGGACGCATACACTGAAGCTTTCTTT.

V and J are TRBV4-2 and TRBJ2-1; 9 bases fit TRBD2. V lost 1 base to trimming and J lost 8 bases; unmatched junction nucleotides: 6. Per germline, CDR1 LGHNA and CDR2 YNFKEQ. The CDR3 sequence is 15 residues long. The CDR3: CASSQGLAGYYEQFF. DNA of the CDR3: TGTGCCAGCAGCCAAGGGCTAGCGGGATACTATGAGCAGTTCTTC.

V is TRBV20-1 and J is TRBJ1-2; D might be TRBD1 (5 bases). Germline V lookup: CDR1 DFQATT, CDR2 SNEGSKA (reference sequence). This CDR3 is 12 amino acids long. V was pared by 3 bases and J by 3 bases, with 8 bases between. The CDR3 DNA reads TGCAGTGCTAGGGACACCCACTATGGCTACACCTTC. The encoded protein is CSARDTHYGYTF.

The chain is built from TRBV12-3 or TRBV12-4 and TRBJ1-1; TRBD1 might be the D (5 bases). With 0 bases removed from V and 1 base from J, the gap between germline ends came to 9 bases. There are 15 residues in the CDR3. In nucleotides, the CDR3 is TGTGCCAGCAGTTTAGCGAGGGGAGGGAACACTGAAGCTTTCTTT. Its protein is CASSLARGGNTEAFF.

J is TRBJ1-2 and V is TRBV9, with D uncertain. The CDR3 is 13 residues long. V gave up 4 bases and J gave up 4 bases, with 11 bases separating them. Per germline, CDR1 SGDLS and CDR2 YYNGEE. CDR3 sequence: CASSPQTAYGYTF. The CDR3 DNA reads TGTGCCAGCAGCCCTCAGACTGCCTATGGCTACACCTTC.

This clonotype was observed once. CDR3 residues: CSASSISGANVLTF. The CDR3, as DNA: TGCAGTGCCTCGTCGATCTCTGGGGCCAACGTCCTGACTTTC. The chain combines TRBV20-1 with TRBJ2-6; no reliable D call. V was clipped by 6 bases and J by 0 bases, with 9 bases between them. The CDR3 consists of 14 residues. The V gene's germline CDR1 is DFQATT and CDR2 SNEGSKA (reference sequence).

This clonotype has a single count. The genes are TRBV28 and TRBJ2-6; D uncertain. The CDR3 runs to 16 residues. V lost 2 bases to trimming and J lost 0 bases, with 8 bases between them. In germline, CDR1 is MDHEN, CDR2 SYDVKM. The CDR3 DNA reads TGTGCCAGCAGTTTAGTATCACTCTCTGGGGCCAACGTCCTGACTTTC. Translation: CASSLVSLSGANVLTF.

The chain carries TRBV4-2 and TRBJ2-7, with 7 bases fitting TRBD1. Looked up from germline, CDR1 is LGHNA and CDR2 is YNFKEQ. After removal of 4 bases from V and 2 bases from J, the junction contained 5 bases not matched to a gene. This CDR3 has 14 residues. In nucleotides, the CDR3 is TGTGCCAGCAGCCCGGGACAGTTCGCCTACGAGCAGTACTTC. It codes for CASSPGQFAYEQYF.

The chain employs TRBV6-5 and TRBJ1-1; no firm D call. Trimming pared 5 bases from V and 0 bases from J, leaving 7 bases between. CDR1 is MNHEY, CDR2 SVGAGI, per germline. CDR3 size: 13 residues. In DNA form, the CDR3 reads TGTGCCAGCAGTGTATCGCTGAACACTGAAGCTTTCTTT. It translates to CASSVSLNTEAFF.

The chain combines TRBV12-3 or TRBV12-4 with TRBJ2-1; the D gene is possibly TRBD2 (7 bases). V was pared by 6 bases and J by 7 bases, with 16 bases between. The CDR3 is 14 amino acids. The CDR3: CASRGGSGPNEQFF. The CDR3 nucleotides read TGTGCCAGCAGAGGGGGTAGCGGGCCGAATGAGCAGTTCTTC.

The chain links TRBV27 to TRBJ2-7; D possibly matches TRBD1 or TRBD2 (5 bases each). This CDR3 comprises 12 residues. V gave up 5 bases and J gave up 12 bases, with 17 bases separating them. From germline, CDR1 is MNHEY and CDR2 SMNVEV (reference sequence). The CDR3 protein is CASSNWVQEVYF. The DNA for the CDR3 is TGTGCCAGCAGTAACTGGGTACAGGAGGTGTACTTC.

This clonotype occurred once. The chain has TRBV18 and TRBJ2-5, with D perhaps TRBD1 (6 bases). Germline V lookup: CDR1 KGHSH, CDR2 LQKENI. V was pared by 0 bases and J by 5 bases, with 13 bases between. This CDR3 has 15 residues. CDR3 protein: CASSPPGADRETQYF. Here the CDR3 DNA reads TGTGCCAGCTCACCACCGGGGGCTGATCGGGAGACCCAGTACTTC.